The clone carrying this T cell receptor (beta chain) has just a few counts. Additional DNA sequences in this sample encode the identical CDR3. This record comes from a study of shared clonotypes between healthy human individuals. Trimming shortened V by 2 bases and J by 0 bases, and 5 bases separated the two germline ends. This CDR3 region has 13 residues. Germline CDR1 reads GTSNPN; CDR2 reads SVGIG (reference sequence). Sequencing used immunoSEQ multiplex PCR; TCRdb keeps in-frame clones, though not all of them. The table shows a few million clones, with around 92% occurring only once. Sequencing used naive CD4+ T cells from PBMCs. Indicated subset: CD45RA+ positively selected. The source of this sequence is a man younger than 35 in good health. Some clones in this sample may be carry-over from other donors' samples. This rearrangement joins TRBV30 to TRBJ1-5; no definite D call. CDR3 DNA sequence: TGTGCCTGGAGTACCGGTAGCAATCAGCCCCAGCATTTT. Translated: CAWSTGSNQPQHF. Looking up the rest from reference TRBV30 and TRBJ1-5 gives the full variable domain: SQTIHQWPATLVQPVGSPLSLECTVEGTSNPNLYWYRQAAGRGLQLLFYSVGIGQISSEVPQNLSASRPQDRQFILSSKKLLLSDSGFYLCAWSTGSNQPQHFGDGTRLSIL.